The 13 T cell receptor beta chains reported below all come from one sample, sequenced in a study of shared clonotypes between healthy human individuals. Sequencing used immunoSEQ multiplex PCR; TCRdb keeps in-frame clones, though not all of them. The table includes some 2,500,000 clones, around 93% detected once. The specimen sequenced was naive CD4+ T cells from PBMCs. Sample subset: CD45RA+ positively selected. These receptors originate from a man aged 18 to 29 in good health. Some clones in this sample may be carry-over from other donors' samples.

The chain combines TRBV5-4 with TRBJ2-6, with 11 bases that match TRBD1. This CDR3 is built from 17 residues. Per the germline V gene, CDR1 is SGHNT and CDR2 is YYREEE (reference sequence). The V segment lost 7 bases and the J segment 0 bases; nucleotides outside the gene matches: 6. CDR3 DNA: TGTGCCAGCGGCCGGACAGGGGGCCTCTCTGGGGCCAACGTCCTGACTTTC. It translates to CASGRTGGLSGANVLTF.

The chain has TRBV21-1 and TRBJ1-2; the table's D call, TRBD1, was not checked against the DNA. TRBV21-1 is marked as a pseudogene. This CDR3 is built from 13 residues. This chain's CDR3 is CASRKTGNYGYTF. As DNA, the CDR3 is TGTGCCAGCAGGAAGACAGGTAACTATGGCTACACCTTC.

This sequence joins TRBV5-1 and TRBJ2-1; the D gene could be TRBD1 or TRBD2 (6 bases each). Germline lookup yields CDR1 SGHRS and CDR2 YFSETQ. The CDR3 runs 15 residues. V lost 1 base, J lost 3 bases, and 11 bases lay in between. CDR3 DNA sequence: TGCGCCAGCAGCTTGTGGGGGGCTAGCTACAATGAGCAGTTCTTC. Protein: CASSLWGASYNEQFF.

The chain carries TRBV28 and TRBJ1-2; 10 bases are shared with TRBD1. Trimming took 2 bases from V and 6 from J; bases not matched to a gene: 9. The CDR3 contains 16 residues. The germline CDR1 and CDR2 sequences are MDHEN and SYDVKM. As DNA, the CDR3 is TGTGCCAGCAGTTTACCCGGGACAGGGGAGGGGAATGGCTACACCTTC. Amino acids: CASSLPGTGEGNGYTF.

The genes are TRBV18 and TRBJ1-1, with a possible D match to TRBD1 (5 bases). The CDR3 covers 13 residues. Germline CDR1 KGHSH, CDR2 LQKENI. Trimming shortened V by 8 bases and J by 0 bases, and 10 bases separated the two germline ends. The CDR3 region has the DNA TGTGCCAGCCGAGAGGGGTTGAACACTGAAGCTTTCTTT. Translation: CASREGLNTEAFF.

The rearrangement links TRBV6-5 to TRBJ2-2; possibly TRBD1 for D (5 bases). Between the trimmed V and J ends, which lost 2 bases and 5 bases, there was a span of 12 bases. Germline loops: CDR1 MNHEY, CDR2 SVGAGI. The CDR3 is 15 amino acids. The CDR3 coding sequence is TGTGCCAGCAGTTACATCGGGCAGGGAACCGGGGAGCTGTTTTTT. Translating gives CASSYIGQGTGELFF.

The chain combines TRBV7-6 with TRBJ2-1, with 9 bases fitting TRBD2. Germline trimming cut 2 bases from V and 7 bases from J; bases unmatched to any gene: 9. The germline V gene has CDR1 SGHVS and CDR2 FNYEAQ. This CDR3 has 16 residues. This chain's CDR3 is CASSLFGTSSSNEQFF. The CDR3 DNA is TGTGCCAGCAGCTTATTTGGGACTAGCTCATCGAATGAGCAGTTCTTC.

This chain connects TRBV10-2 to TRBJ2-5; a weak D match, TRBD2 (6 bases). The CDR3 sequence is 14 residues long. Looked up from germline, CDR1 is WSHSY and CDR2 is SAAADI. V lost 4 bases and J lost 7, with 16 bases in between. CDR3 DNA sequence: TGCGCCAGCAGTGTTCGGGGGATGGGGGGGACCCAGTACTTC. This translates into CASSVRGMGGTQYF.

The chain couples TRBV10-3 to TRBJ2-3; D not certain. V was pared by 3 bases and J by 8 bases, with 18 bases between. The CDR3 spans 15 residues. Germline values: CDR1 ENHRY, CDR2 SYGVKD. The CDR3 protein is CAISDGVGVAATQYF. CDR3 DNA sequence: TGTGCCATCAGTGACGGTGTAGGCGTTGCAGCTACGCAGTATTTT.

This sequence joins TRBV7-3 and TRBJ2-1; TRBD2 is a possible D gene (5 bases). The germline CDR1 and CDR2 sequences are SGHTA and FQGTGA. The V end was cut by 5 bases, the J end by 0 bases, with 14 bases between. This CDR3 has 16 amino acids. The CDR3: CASSPKSGRSYNEQFF. The CDR3 bases are TGTGCCAGCAGCCCGAAGAGCGGACGCTCCTACAATGAGCAGTTCTTC.

This chain uses TRBV6-5 with TRBJ2-4; D remains ambiguous. The germline gives CDR1 MNHEY, CDR2 SVGAGI. V was pared by 10 bases and J by 8 bases, with 18 bases between. The CDR3 has 13 amino acids. CDR3 nucleotide sequence: TGTGCCACCCGAGGTGCGACTGTGGACATTCAGTACTTC. Protein sequence: CATRGATVDIQYF.

The rearrangement joins TRBV11-2 to TRBJ2-1, with a possible D match to TRBD1 (6 bases). This CDR3 comprises 16 residues. From germline, CDR1 is SGHAT and CDR2 FQNNGV. Between the trimmed V and J ends, which lost 5 bases and 0 bases, there was a span of 14 bases. In DNA form, the CDR3 reads TGTGCCAGCAGCCCCAGTGGACAGCGCTCCTACAATGAGCAGTTCTTC. It is translated as CASSPSGQRSYNEQFF. Together with reference TRBV11-2 and TRBJ2-1, the CDR3 gives the full variable domain: EAGVAQSPRYKIIEKRQSVAFWCNPISGHATLYWYQQILGQGPKLLIQFQNNGVVDDSQLPKDRFSAERLKGVDSTLKIQPAKLEDSAVYLCASSPSGQRSYNEQFFGPGTRLTVL.

The V gene is TRBV6-4, the J gene TRBJ1-1, with D hard to call. This CDR3 is 13 amino acids long. Germline loops: CDR1 MRHNA, CDR2 SNTAGT. V lost 6 bases and J lost 3, with 11 bases in between. Written as DNA, the CDR3 is TGTGCCAGCAGCGTAGATCGGGACACTGAAGCTTTCTTT. Its protein is CASSVDRDTEAFF.